Listed here is a single TCR beta chain. Here immunoSEQ multiplex PCR was the method, and the copy in TCRdb shows in-frame clones only, minus some. The sample yields 150,000 or so clones, approximately 84% seen once. This sample was taken from a study of blood T cell repertoires in COVID-19. Participants came from some 26 US areas, aged roughly 18 to 89 years. Recovered Cohort 3 donors showed two negative PCRs, clearance, or symptom resolution. V was cut by 4 bases and J by 3 bases, with 16 bases left in between. Per germline, CDR1 KGHSH and CDR2 LQKENI. This CDR3 is built from 15 residues. The sample consisted of PBMCs or T cells enriched from blood (not recorded which). The chain uses TRBV18 and TRBJ2-7, with D possibly matching TRBD2 (5 bases). The receptor's source is a woman aged 45 to 65 who had recovered from COVID-19. The CDR3 sequence is CASSLGSGRIYEQYF. In DNA, the CDR3 is TGTGCCAGCTCACTGGGCTCGGGGAGAATCTACGAGCAGTACTTC.